The 19 T cell receptor beta chains below were found in one sample sequenced in a study of blood T cell repertoires in COVID-19. Sequencing was performed with immunoSEQ multiplex PCR; in TCRdb, only in-frame clones are kept and a portion is missing. The sample has roughly 310,000 clones, about nine tenths seen once. The sample consisted of PBMCs or T cells enriched from blood (not recorded which). These receptors were taken from a man aged 55-75 years who had recovered from COVID-19.

The CDR3 DNA follows: TGTGCCAGCAGCTTGGTCCAAGTTCAGAACTATGGCTACACCTTC. It specifies CASSLVQVQNYGYTF. The chain uses TRBV5-5 and TRBJ1-2; D gene uncertain. CDR3 length: 15 residues. The V and J ends lost 0 bases and 2 bases respectively, with 11 bases between them. CDR1 SGHKS and CDR2 YYEKEE come from the germline V gene (reference sequence). Full variable domain (outside the CDR3, taken from reference TRBV5-5 and TRBJ1-2): DAGVTQSPTHLIKTRGQQVTLRCSPISGHKSVSWYQQVLGQGPQFIFQYYEKEERGRGNFPDRFSARQFPNYSSELNVNALLLGDSALYLCASSLVQVQNYGYTFGSGTRLTVV.

The chain has TRBV7-2 and TRBJ1-2; D might be TRBD1 (5 bases). Germline V gene sequence: CDR1 SGHTA, CDR2 FQGNSA. Deletions cut 4 bases from V and 2 bases from J, with 8 bases between. This CDR3 has 13 residues. The DNA for the CDR3 is TGTGCCAGCAGCTCAGGGATAAACTATGGCTACACCTTC. The encoded protein is CASSSGINYGYTF. The full variable domain, completed using reference TRBV7-2 and TRBJ1-2, is GAGVSQSPSNKVTEKGKDVELRCDPISGHTALYWYRQSLGQGLEFLIYFQGNSAPDKSGLPSDRFSAERTGGSVSTLTIQRTQQEDSAVYLCASSSGINYGYTFGSGTRLTVV.

The chain is built from TRBV12-3 or TRBV12-4 and TRBJ1-1; the D is unclear. V was shortened by 2 bases and J by 8 bases, with 12 bases between the two germline ends. This CDR3 is 13 amino acids long. CDR3: CASSLNGAGEAFF. CDR3 nucleotide sequence: TGTGCCAGCAGTTTAAATGGAGCGGGGGAAGCTTTCTTT.

The chain joins TRBV29-1 to TRBJ1-1; TRBD1 aligns across 8 bases. This CDR3 comprises 14 residues. The germline gives CDR1 SQVTM, CDR2 ANQGSEA. V shed 6 bases, J shed 0 bases, and the junction held 6 bases outside the gene matches. The chain's CDR3 is CSVRTGRLNTEAFF. In DNA form, the CDR3 reads TGCAGCGTACGGACAGGGCGTCTGAACACTGAAGCTTTCTTT.

The rearrangement joins TRBV7-9 to TRBJ2-7; 7 bases agree with TRBD1. V trimming: 8 bases; J trimming: 1 base; junction bases outside the gene matches: 2. CDR3 length: 12 residues. CDR1 is SEHNR and CDR2 is FQNEAQ in the germline V gene (reference sequence). CDR3 in amino acids: CASGDSSYEQYF. Written as DNA, the CDR3 is TGTGCCAGCGGGGACAGTTCCTACGAGCAGTACTTC.

The V gene is TRBV5-1, the J gene TRBJ2-5; tentatively, D is TRBD2 (7 bases). Per the germline V gene, CDR1 is SGHRS and CDR2 is YFSETQ. The CDR3 length is 15 residues. The V end was cut by 6 bases, the J end by 4 bases, with 19 bases between. The CDR3 DNA reads TGCGCCAGCATTACCCAACCTGGGGGGGCAGAGACCCAGTACTTC. Translating it yields CASITQPGGAETQYF.

The chain uses TRBV19 and TRBJ1-1, with 8 nucleotides matching TRBD1. This CDR3 region has 15 residues. The trim removed 9 bases at V and 0 bases at J, leaving 9 bases unmatched. Germline V gene data show CDR1 as LNHDA and CDR2 as SQIVND (reference sequence). The CDR3 spells CASRDRSSMNTEAFF. The DNA for the CDR3 is TGTGCCAGCCGGGACAGGAGCTCCATGAACACTGAAGCTTTCTTT.

The CDR3 sequence: CASKPGTVNTGELFF. The DNA for the CDR3 is TGTGCCAGCAAACCCGGGACAGTGAACACCGGGGAGCTGTTTTTT. This chain uses TRBV27 with TRBJ2-2; 7 bases fit TRBD1. CDR1 is MNHEY and CDR2 is SMNVEV in the germline V gene (reference sequence). The CDR3 has 15 residues. The V segment lost 7 bases and the J segment 1 base; nucleotides outside the gene matches: 6.

The chain joins TRBV10-2 to TRBJ2-1, with D possibly matching TRBD2 (6 bases). V was cut by 6 bases and J by 7 bases, with 13 bases left in between. The CDR3 is made up of 13 amino acids. Germline V gives CDR1 WSHSY, CDR2 SAAADI. The CDR3 nucleotides read TGCGCCAGCAGCACCGGGACTGTTAATGAGCAGTTCTTC. This encodes CASSTGTVNEQFF.

This rearrangement joins TRBV19 to TRBJ1-2; D ambiguous. This CDR3 is built from 13 residues. The V end was cut by 6 bases, the J end by 6 bases, with 14 bases between. Germline V gives CDR1 LNHDA, CDR2 SQIVND (reference sequence). CDR3: CASSPRGRHGYTF. In DNA form, the CDR3 reads TGTGCCAGTAGCCCTAGAGGTCGACATGGCTACACCTTC. The entire variable domain, with the rest obtained from reference TRBV19 and TRBJ1-2, is as follows: DGGITQSPKYLFRKEGQNVTLSCEQNLNHDAMYWYRQDPGQGLRLIYYSQIVNDFQKGDIAEGYSVSREKKESFPLTVTSAQKNPTAFYLCASSPRGRHGYTFGSGTRLTVV.

This chain joins TRBV4-1 and TRBJ2-1, with a tentative D call TRBD2 (6 bases). CDR3 length: 15 amino acids. CDR1 MGHRA and CDR2 YSYEKL come from the germline V gene. V dropped 4 bases and J dropped 4 bases, with 14 bases sitting between them. CDR3 residues: CASSRIGTGYNEQFF. The CDR3 DNA reads TGCGCCAGCAGCCGAATCGGGACTGGGTACAATGAGCAGTTCTTC.

For this clone: The same CDR3 arises from other DNA sequences in this sample as well. V gene TRBV18 combines with J gene TRBJ2-7, with TRBD1 matching over 8 bases. Germline V gene lookup returns CDR1 KGHSH and CDR2 LQKENI. The CDR3 length is 15 residues. The V and J ends lost 3 bases and 3 bases, in that order; junction bases with no gene match: 7. The DNA of the CDR3 is TGTGCCAGCTCACCGGGGCAGGGGGCGTACTACGAGCAGTACTTC. It translates to CASSPGQGAYYEQYF. Complete variable domain (other parts from reference TRBV18 and TRBJ2-7): NAGVMQNPRHLVRRRGQEARLRCSPMKGHSHVYWYRQLPEEGLKFMVYLQKENIIDESGMPKERFSAEFPKEGPSILRIQQVVRGDSAAYFCASSPGQGAYYEQYFGPGTRLTVT.

V is TRBV3-1 (or the pseudogene TRBV3-2) and J is TRBJ2-3; 16 bases align to TRBD2. Germline V gives CDR1 LGHDT, CDR2 YNNKEL (reference sequence). This CDR3 contains 15 residues. V lost 5 bases to trimming and J lost 9 bases; unmatched junction nucleotides: 5. The CDR3 coding sequence is TGTGCCAGCAGCTTAGGGACTAGCGGGGGGGGGACGCAGTATTTT. Encoded protein: CASSLGTSGGGTQYF.

The chain carries TRBV30 and TRBJ2-5; maybe TRBD2 (6 bases). Germline CDR1 and CDR2: GTSNPN and SVGIG (reference sequence). The CDR3 sequence is 13 residues long. Trimming took off 6 bases at V and 1 base at J, with 12 bases between the two ends. Written as DNA, the CDR3 is TGTGCCTGCAACCGACTAGTCCAAGAGACCCAGTACTTC. Its protein product is CACNRLVQETQYF.

The chain carries TRBV2 and TRBJ2-5; D might be TRBD2 (5 bases). The V gene's germline CDR1 is SNHLY and CDR2 FYNNEI. The CDR3 covers 12 residues. Trimming took 6 bases from V and 2 from J, leaving 7 bases between them. The CDR3 DNA reads TGTGCCAGCAGCGGGGAACAAGAGACCCAGTACTTC. Translation gives CASSGEQETQYF.

This sequence joins TRBV11-2 and TRBJ1-2; a weak D match, TRBD1 (5 bases). This CDR3 is built from 14 residues. From germline, CDR1 is SGHAT and CDR2 FQNNGV. Trimming removed 1 base from V and 4 bases from J, with 10 bases in between. The CDR3 reads CASSLAGIGYGYTF. Here the CDR3 DNA reads TGTGCCAGCAGCTTAGCAGGGATCGGCTATGGCTACACCTTC.

This clone was observed a handful of times. This chain links TRBV11-3 with TRBJ2-7, with 8 bases fitting TRBD1. Germline CDR1 is SGHNT and CDR2 is YENEEA. The CDR3 spans 13 residues. Germline trimming cut 5 bases from V and 6 bases from J; bases unmatched to any gene: 6. The CDR3 DNA reads TGTGCCAGCAGCCGGGACAGGTTAAGCGAGCAGTACTTC. It is translated as CASSRDRLSEQYF.

This sequence joins TRBV11-3 and TRBJ2-1; 9 bases fit TRBD2. Germline V gives CDR1 SGHNT, CDR2 YENEEA. The CDR3 is 16 amino acids. Trimming cost V 4 bases and J 8 bases; bases outside gene matches: 12. The CDR3 nucleotides read TGTGCCAGCAGCTCGGGACTAGCCCCTGGTGGAGATGAGCAGTTCTTC. Its protein is CASSSGLAPGGDEQFF.

This clone was detected only a few times. This chain joins TRBV4-3 and TRBJ2-1, with 9 nucleotides matching TRBD2. There are 16 residues in the CDR3. CDR1 and CDR2 from the germline V gene are LGHNA and YSLEER. Losses at the gene ends were 0 bases for V and 2 bases for J; bases not matched to a gene: 2. The DNA for the CDR3 is TGCGCCAGCAGCCAAGATGAGCGGGGGGCCTACAATGAGCAGTTCTTC. Protein sequence: CASSQDERGAYNEQFF.